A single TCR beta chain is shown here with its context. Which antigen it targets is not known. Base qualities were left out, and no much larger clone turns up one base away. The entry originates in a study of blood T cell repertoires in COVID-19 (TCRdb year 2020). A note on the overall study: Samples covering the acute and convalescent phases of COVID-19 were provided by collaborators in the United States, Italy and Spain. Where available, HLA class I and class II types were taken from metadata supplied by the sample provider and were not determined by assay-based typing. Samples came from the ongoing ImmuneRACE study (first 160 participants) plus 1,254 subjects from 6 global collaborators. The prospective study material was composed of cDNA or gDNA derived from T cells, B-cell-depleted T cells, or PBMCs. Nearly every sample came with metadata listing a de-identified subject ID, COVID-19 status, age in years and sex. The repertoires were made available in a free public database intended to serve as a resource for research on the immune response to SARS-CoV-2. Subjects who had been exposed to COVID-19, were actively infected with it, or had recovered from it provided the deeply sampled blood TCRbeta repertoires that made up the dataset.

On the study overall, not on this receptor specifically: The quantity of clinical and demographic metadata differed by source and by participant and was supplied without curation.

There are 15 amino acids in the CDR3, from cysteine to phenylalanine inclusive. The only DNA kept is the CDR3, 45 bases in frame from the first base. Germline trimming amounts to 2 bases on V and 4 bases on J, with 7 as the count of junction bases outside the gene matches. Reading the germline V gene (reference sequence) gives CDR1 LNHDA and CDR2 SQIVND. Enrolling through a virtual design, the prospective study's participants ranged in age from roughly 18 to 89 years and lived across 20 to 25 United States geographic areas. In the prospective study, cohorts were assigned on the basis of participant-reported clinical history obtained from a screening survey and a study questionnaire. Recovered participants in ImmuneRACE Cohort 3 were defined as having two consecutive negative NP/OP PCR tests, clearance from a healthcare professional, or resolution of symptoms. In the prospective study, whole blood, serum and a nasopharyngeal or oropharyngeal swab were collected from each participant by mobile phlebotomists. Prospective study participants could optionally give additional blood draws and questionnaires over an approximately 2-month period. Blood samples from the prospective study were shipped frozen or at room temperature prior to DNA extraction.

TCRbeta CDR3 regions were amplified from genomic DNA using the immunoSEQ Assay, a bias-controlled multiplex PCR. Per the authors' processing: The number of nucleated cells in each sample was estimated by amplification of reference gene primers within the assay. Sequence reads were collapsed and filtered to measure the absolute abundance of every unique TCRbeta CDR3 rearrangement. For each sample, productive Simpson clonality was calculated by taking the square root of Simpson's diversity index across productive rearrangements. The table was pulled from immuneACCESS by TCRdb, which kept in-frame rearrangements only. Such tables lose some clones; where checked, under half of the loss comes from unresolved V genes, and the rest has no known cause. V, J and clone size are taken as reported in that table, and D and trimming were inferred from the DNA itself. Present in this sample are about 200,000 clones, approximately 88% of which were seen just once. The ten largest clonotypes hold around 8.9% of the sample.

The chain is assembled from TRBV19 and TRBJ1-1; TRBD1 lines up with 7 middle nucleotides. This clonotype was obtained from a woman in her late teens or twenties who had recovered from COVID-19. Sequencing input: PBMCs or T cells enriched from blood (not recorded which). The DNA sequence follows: TGTGCCAGTAGTATAATATTTTCAGGGGGCACTGAAGCTTTCTTT. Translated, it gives CASSIIFSGGTEAFF.